The present TCR beta chain was sequenced within a study of blood T cell repertoires in COVID-19. Trimming left V 5 bases short and J 4 bases short, with 17 bases between. The germline CDR1 and CDR2 sequences are MNHEY and SVGAGI. The CDR3 is made up of 15 amino acids. Produced via immunoSEQ multiplex PCR; TCRdb's table is partial and in-frame only. This sample has about 250,000 clones, with around 88% found just once. V usage is TRBV6-5 and J usage is TRBJ1-2; D ambiguous. Source material: peripheral blood. This clonotype originated in a woman aged 80 or over with COVID-19, enrolled during active disease. The CDR3 DNA follows: TGTGCCAGCAGTCCCCCCCGGCGGGGTTCCTATGGCTACACCTTC. Translation: CASSPPRRGSYGYTF.